This T cell receptor (beta chain) was identified during a study of CD8 T cells in ankylosing spondylitis. The study's findings and limits: Matched ankylosing spondylitis synovial fluid reportedly contained a significantly enriched population of disease-linked clones. Seemingly characteristic of ankylosing spondylitis blood was a TCR beta motif consisting of about 8 highly homologous variants. Some of the motif variants had earlier been found in reactive arthritis patients' fluid and blood.

On this clonotype itself: Antigen specificity is unknown.

TCRdb called the 5' RACE reads again in MiXCR, with one record for every CDR3 protein. Among about 390,000 distinct CDR3 sequences listed, about 20% were seen once. The CDR3 contains 16 residues. CDR1 and CDR2 from the germline V gene are SGHRS and YFSETQ. V lost 1 base and J lost 4; bases outside the gene matches: 4. The source material was blood, either unsorted or a sorted T cell fraction (not recorded which). The chain uses TRBV5-1 and TRBJ2-7, with TRBD2 matching 14 bases. This receptor was taken from a male donor with ankylosing spondylitis. The CDR3 here is CASSLSGLAGGYEQYF. Here the CDR3 DNA reads TGCGCCAGCAGCTTGTCTGGACTAGCGGGAGGTTACGAGCAGTACTTC.